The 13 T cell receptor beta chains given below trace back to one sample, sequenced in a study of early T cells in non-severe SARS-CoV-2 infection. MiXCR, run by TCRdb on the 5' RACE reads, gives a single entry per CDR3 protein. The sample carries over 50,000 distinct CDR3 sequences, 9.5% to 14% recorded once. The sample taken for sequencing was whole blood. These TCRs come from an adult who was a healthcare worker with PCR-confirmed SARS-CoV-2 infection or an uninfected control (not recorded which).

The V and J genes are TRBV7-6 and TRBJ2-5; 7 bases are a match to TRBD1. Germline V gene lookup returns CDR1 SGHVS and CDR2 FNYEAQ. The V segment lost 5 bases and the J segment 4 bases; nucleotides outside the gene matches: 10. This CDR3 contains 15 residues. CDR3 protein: CASSRWTGTRETQYF. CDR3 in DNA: TGTGCCAGCAGCCGATGGACAGGAACAAGAGAGACCCAGTACTTC.

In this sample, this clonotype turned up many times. Here the CDR3 reads CASSLGHGNTEAFF. In DNA, the CDR3 is TGTGCCAGCAGCTTAGGGCACGGCAACACTGAAGCTTTCTTT. The V call is TRBV7-8, the J call TRBJ1-1; D not resolved. Trimming left V 1 base short and J 2 bases short, with 8 bases between. CDR1 and CDR2 from the germline V gene are SGHVS and FQNEAQ. The CDR3 extends over 14 amino acids.

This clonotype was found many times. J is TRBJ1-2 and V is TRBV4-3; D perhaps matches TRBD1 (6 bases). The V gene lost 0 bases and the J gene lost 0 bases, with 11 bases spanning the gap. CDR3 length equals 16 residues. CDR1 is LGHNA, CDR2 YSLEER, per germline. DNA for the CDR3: TGCGCCAGCAGCCAAGACCTGGCAGGGGCTAACTATGGCTACACCTTC. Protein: CASSQDLAGANYGYTF.

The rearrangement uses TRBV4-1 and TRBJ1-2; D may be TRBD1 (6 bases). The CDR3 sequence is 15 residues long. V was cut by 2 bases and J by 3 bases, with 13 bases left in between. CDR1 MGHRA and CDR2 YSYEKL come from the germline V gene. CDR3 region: CASSQPWTADYGYTF. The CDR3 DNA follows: TGCGCCAGCAGCCAACCCTGGACAGCGGACTATGGCTACACCTTC.

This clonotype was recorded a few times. In nucleotides, the CDR3 is TGTGCCAGTAGTATATCGGGGGGTATAGCCAACGTCCTGACTTTC. Translated, it gives CASSISGGIANVLTF. The chain has TRBV19 and TRBJ2-6, with 7 nucleotides matching TRBD2. Germline assignment: CDR1 LNHDA and CDR2 SQIVND (reference sequence). The CDR3 loop spans 15 amino acids. V was pared by 2 bases and J by 7 bases, with 5 bases of the junction left unmatched.

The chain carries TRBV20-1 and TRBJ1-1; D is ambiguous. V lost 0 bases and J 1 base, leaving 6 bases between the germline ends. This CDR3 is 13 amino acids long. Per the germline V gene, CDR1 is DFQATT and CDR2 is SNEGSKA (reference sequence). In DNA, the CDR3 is TGCAGTGCTAGAGAAAGGGCGAACACTGAAGCTTTCTTT. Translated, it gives CSARERANTEAFF.

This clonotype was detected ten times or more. This CDR3 reads CASSPGQGTEAFF. CDR3 sequence (DNA): TGTGCCAGTAGTCCTGGACAGGGGACTGAAGCTTTCTTT. The chain joins TRBV19 to TRBJ1-1; 9 bases line up with TRBD1. Unmatched junction bases numbered 3, after V lost 5 bases and J lost 5 bases. Germline-derived CDR1 and CDR2 are LNHDA and SQIVND (reference sequence). This CDR3 is 13 amino acids long.

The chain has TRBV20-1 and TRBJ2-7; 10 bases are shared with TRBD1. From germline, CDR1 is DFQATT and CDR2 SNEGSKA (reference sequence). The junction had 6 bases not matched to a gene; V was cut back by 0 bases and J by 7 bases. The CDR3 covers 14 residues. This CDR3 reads CSAREGQGIGEQYF. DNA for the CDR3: TGCAGTGCTAGAGAGGGACAGGGGATCGGGGAGCAGTACTTC.

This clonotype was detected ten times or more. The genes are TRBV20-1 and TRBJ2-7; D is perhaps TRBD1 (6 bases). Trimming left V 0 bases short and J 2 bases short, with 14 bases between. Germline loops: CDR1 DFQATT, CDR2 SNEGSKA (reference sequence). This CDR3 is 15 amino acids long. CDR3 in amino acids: CSARDGTGRPYEQYF. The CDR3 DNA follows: TGCAGTGCTAGAGATGGAACAGGGAGACCCTACGAGCAGTACTTC.

CDR3 sequence (DNA): TGTGCCAGCAGCTTGGTGAGGCAAAGCTCTGGGGCCAACGTCCTGACTTTC. Its translation: CASSLVRQSSGANVLTF. This sequence joins TRBV5-5 and TRBJ2-6, with D hard to call. V lost 0 bases, J lost 0 bases, and 10 bases lay in between. CDR1 SGHKS and CDR2 YYEKEE come from the germline V gene (reference sequence). The CDR3 spans 17 residues.

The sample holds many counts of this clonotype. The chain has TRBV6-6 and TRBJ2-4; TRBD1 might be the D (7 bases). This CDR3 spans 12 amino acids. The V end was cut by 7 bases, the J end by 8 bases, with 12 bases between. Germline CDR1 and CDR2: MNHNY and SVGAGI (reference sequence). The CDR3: CASTGGKDIQYF. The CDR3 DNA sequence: TGTGCCAGCACAGGGGGGAAAGACATTCAGTACTTC.

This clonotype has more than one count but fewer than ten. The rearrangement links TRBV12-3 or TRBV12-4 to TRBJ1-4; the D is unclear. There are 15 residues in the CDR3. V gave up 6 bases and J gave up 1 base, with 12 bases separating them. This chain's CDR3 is CASSPRTLTNEKLFF. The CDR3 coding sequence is TGTGCCAGCAGCCCCAGGACTCTAACTAATGAAAAACTGTTTTTT.

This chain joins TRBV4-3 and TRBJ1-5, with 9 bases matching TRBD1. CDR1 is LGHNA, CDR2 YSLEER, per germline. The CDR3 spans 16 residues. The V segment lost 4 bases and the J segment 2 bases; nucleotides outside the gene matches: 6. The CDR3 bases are TGCGCCAGCAGCCCGACCCGGGACAGGGGCAATCAGCCCCAGCATTTT. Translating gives CASSPTRDRGNQPQHF.